This TCR beta chain was captured by sequencing in a study of T cell repertoires in cytomegalovirus infection. This clonotype was found many times. Its antigen is still unknown. TCRdb passed the reads through MiXCR, listing each CDR3 protein once. The profile shows fewer than 350,000 distinct CDR3 sequences, 25% to 35% of them singletons. V gave up 0 bases and J gave up 5 bases; unmatched junction bases: 6. The CDR3 sequence is 16 residues long. Germline CDR1 reads DFQATT; CDR2 reads SNEGSKA (reference sequence). The chain has TRBV20-1 and TRBJ2-1; 11 nucleotides line up with TRBD2. This TCR came from a human donor in good health (CMV status not recorded). Some clones in this sample may be carry-over from other donors' samples. This sample comprised cultured PBMCs, obtained from culture after CMV antigen stimulation. The CDR3 spells CSARDPSTSGDNEQFF. CDR3 nucleotide sequence: TGCAGTGCTAGAGATCCCTCGACTAGCGGGGACAATGAGCAGTTCTTC.